At least ten counts were recorded for the clone carrying this TCR beta chain. The sample originates from a study of blood T cell repertoires in COVID-19. Whole-study context: Material from acute and convalescent COVID-19 was sourced from the United States, Italy and Spain. In each case, the material was cDNA or gDNA derived from T cells, B-cell-depleted T cells, or PBMCs.

Per the study methods: Nucleated cell counts were estimated from reference gene primer amplification. Only in-frame clones appear in the TCRdb table, and some are missing; sequencing was by immunoSEQ multiplex PCR. The V and J calls and the clone size are those of that table, but D and trimming were determined from the DNA. The sample contains about 130,000 clones, 65% to 90% of which appear only once. Per germline, CDR1 PRHDT and CDR2 FYEKMQ (reference sequence). The CDR3 has 19 amino acids. Between the trimmed V and J ends, which lost 0 bases and 5 bases, there was a span of 25 bases. The receptor was derived from a woman of 80 years or more with acute or convalescent COVID-19. V usage is TRBV13 and J usage is TRBJ1-2; D ambiguous. The sequenced material came from peripheral blood. In nucleotides, the CDR3 is TGTGCCAGCAGCTTAGGCCTAGGGTATCCTCTCGGGAGGACGTATGGCTACACCTTC. The encoded protein is CASSLGLGYPLGRTYGYTF. The full variable domain, rest sourced from reference TRBV13 and TRBJ1-2, is AAGVIQSPRHLIKEKRETATLKCYPIPRHDTVYWYQQGPGQDPQFLISFYEKMQSDKGSIPDRFSAQQFSDYHSELNMSSLELGDSALYFCASSLGLGYPLGRTYGYTFGSGTRLTVV.